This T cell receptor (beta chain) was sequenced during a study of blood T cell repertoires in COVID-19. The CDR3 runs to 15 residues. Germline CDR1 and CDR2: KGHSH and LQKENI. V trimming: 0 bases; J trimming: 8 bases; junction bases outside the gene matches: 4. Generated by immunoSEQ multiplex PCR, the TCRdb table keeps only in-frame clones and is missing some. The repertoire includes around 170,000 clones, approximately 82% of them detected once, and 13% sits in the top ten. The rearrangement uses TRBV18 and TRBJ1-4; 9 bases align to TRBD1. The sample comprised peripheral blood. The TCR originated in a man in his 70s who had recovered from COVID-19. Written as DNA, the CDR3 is TGTGCCAGCTCACCACCAAGGACAGGGGACGAAAAACTGTTTTTT. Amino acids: CASSPPRTGDEKLFF.